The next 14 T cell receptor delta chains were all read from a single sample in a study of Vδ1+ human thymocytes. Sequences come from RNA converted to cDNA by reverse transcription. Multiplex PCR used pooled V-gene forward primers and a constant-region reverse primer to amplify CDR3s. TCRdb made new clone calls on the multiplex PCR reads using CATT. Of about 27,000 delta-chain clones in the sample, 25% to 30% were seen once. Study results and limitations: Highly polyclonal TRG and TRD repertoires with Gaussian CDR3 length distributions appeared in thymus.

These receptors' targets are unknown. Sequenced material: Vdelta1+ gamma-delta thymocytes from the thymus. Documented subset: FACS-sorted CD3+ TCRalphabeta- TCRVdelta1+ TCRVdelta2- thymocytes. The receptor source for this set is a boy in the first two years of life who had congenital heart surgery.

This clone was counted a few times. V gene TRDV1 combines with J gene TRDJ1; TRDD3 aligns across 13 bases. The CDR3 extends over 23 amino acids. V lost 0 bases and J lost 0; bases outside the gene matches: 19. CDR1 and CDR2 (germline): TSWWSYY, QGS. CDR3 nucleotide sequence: TGTGCTCTTGGGGAACTACCCGGTCCCCGTTTTACTGGGGGATACGCATACACCGATAAACTCATCTTT. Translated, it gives CALGELPGPRFTGGYAYTDKLIF.

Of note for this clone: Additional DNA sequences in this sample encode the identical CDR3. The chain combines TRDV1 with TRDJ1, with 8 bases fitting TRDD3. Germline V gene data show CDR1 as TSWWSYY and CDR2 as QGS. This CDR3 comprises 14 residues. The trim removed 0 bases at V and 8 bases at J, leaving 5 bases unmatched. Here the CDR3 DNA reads TGTGCTCTTGGGGAACTAGTGGGGGATTTAAAACTCATCTTT. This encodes CALGELVGDLKLIF.

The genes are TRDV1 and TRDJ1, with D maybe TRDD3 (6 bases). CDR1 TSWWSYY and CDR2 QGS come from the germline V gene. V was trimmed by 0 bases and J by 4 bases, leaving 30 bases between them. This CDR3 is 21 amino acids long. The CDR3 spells CALGELAPFGLPLGYDDKLIF. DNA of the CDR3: TGTGCTCTTGGGGAACTAGCCCCCTTTGGCCTCCCCCTGGGATATGACGATAAACTCATCTTT.

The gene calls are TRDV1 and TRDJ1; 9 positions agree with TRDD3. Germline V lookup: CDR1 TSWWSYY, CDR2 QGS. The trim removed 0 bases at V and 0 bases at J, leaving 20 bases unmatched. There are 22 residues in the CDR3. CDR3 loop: CALGELATGGNSKRPYTDKLIF. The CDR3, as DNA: TGTGCTCTTGGGGAACTAGCCACTGGGGGAAACTCTAAGAGGCCTTACACCGATAAACTCATCTTT.

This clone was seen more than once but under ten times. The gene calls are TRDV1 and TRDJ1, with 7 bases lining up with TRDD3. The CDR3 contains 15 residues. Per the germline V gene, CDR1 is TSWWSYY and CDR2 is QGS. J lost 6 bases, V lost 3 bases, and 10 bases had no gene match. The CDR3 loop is CALGDGCWGSYKLIF. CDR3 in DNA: TGTGCTCTTGGGGACGGGTGCTGGGGGTCTTATAAACTCATCTTT.

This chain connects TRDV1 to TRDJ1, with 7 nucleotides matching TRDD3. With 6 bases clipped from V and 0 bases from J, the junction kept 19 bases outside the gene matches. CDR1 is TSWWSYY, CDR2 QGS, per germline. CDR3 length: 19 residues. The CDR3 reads CALGPLRVAGGVYTDKLIF. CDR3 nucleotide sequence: TGTGCTCTTGGCCCCCTTAGGGTGGCTGGGGGGGTGTACACCGATAAACTCATCTTT.

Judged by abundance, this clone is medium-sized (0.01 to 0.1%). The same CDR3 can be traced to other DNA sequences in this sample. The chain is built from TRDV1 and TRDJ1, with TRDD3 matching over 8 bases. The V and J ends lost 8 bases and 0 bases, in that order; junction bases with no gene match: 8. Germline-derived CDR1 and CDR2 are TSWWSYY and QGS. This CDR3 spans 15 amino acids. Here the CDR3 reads CALYGDTWYTDKLIF. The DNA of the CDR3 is TGTGCTCTTTATGGGGATACTTGGTACACCGATAAACTCATCTTT.

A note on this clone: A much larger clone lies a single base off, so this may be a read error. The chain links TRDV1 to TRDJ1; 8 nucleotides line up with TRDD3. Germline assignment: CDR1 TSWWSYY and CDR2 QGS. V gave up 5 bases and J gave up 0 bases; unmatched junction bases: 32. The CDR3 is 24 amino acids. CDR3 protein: CALGLYYNPSPWGTYPKYTDKLIF. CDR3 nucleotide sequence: TGTGCTCTTGGGCTATACTATAACCCTTCCCCCTGGGGGACCTACCCCAAGTACACCGATAAACTCATCTTT.

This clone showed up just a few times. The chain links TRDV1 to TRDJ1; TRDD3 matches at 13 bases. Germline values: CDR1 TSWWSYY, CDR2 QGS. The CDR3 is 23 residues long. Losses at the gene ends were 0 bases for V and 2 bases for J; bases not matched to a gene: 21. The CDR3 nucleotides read TGTGCTCTTGGGGAACTAGTTTTTCGGGGTCTAGTACTGGGGGATACGTGGACCGATAAACTCATCTTT. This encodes CALGELVFRGLVLGDTWTDKLIF.

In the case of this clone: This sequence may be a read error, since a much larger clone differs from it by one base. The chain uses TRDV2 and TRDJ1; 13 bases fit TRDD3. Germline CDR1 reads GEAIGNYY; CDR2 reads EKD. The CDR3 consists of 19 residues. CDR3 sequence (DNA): TGTGCCTGTGCCACCGTTATACTGGGGGATACGAATGGTACCGATAAACTCATCTTT. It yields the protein CACATVILGDTNGTDKLIF.

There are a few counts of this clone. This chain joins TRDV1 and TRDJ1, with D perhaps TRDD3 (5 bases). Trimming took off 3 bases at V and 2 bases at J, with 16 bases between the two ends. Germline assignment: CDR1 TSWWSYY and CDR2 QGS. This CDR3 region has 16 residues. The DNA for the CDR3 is TGTGCTCTTGGGGATGGAGTCCGGGGAGGAACCGATAAACTCATCTTT. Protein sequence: CALGDGVRGGTDKLIF.

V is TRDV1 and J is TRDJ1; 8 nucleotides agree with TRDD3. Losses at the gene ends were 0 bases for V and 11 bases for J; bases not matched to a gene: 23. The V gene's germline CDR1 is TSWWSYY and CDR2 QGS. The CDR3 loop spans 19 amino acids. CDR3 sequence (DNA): TGTGCTCTTGGGGAACTTTCCCCTTCCCCGACTTGCTGGGGGAGTGGGCTCATCTTT. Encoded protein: CALGELSPSPTCWGSGLIF.

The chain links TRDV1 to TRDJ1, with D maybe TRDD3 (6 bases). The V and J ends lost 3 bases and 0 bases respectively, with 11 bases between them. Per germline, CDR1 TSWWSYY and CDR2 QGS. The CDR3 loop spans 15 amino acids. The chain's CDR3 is CALGELIRYTDKLIF. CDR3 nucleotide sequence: TGTGCTCTTGGGGAGCTGATACGGTACACCGATAAACTCATCTTT.

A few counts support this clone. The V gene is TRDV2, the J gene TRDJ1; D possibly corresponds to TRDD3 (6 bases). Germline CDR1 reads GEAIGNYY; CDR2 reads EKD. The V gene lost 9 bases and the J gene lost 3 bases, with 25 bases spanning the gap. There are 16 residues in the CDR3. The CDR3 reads CATPPSGVYSADKLIF. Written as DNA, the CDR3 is TGTGCCACACCTCCTTCTGGGGTATATTCGGCCGATAAACTCATCTTT.